Listed below are T cell receptor beta chains from one sample, sequenced in a study of Graves' ophthalmopathy and Graves' hyperthyroidism. TCRdb fed the multiplex PCR reads into MiXCR, producing one record per CDR3 protein. The data show about 160,000 distinct CDR3 sequences, with 35% to 50% seen just once and roughly 8.9% held by the top ten. Sequences were obtained from peripheral blood. The receptors were gathered from a man in his thirties or forties with Graves' ophthalmopathy. CDR3s include the opening cysteine and the closing phenylalanine or tryptophan. D genes are given only for firm matches. Clone size is given for some rows only: seen once, a few or many times, or a class if the clone is expanded.

v_gene	d_gene	j_gene	abundance	CDR3nt	CDR3aa
TRBV7-3	-	TRBJ1-1	once	TGTGCCAGCAGCCTTCAACGGACGGGGAACACTGAAGCTTTCTTT	CASSLQRTGNTEAFF
TRBV12-3/TRBV12-4	-	TRBJ2-7	many	TGTGCCAGCAGTGCTGTATACGAGCAGTACTTC	CASSAVYEQYF
TRBV11-2	TRBD1	TRBJ1-5	many	TGTGCCAGCAGCCCCCGGGACAGGGAATGGGGTCAGCCCCAGCATTTT	CASSPRDREWGQPQHF
TRBV6-5	TRBD1	TRBJ2-7	-	TGTGCCAGCAGTTACTCCCGTTCAGGGGGCGAGCAGTACTTC	CASSYSRSGGEQYF
TRBV28	-	TRBJ2-4	many	TGTGCCAGCTCAGGGCTCCCCGGAGCCAAAAACATTCAGTACTTC	CASSGLPGAKNIQYF
TRBV6-1	-	TRBJ1-1	few	TGTGCCAGCAGCCTCGACGGCTTTGAGGCTTTCTTT	CASSLDGFEAFF
TRBV19	TRBD1	TRBJ2-2	-	TGTGCCAGTAGTGCCGTGAGGGGGCTTACCGGGGAGCTGTTTTTT	CASSAVRGLTGELFF
TRBV4-3	TRBD2	TRBJ2-4	many	TGCGCCAGCAGCCGGGGGGGAAACCTAGCCAAAAACATTCAGTACTTC	CASSRGGNLAKNIQYF
TRBV28	-	TRBJ2-5	-	TGTGCCAGCAGTTCACGACGGACAAGCCAAGAGACCCAGTACTTC	CASSSRRTSQETQYF
TRBV6-5	-	TRBJ1-1	-	TGTGCCAGCAGTTACAGGGCCAGTCTTGAAGCTTTCTTT	CASSYRASLEAFF
TRBV28	TRBD1	TRBJ2-5	-	TGTGCCAGCTGGGGAGACAGGGGGCGAGAGACCCAGTACTTC	CASWGDRGRETQYF
TRBV29-1	TRBD1	TRBJ1-2	many	TGCAGCGTCGTGACAGGGACCGGGGGTTTTGGCTACACCTTC	CSVVTGTGGFGYTF
TRBV6-2/TRBV6-3	-	TRBJ2-2	many	TGTGCCAGCAGCCCGTCGGGGCAGGACACCGGGGAGCTGTTTTTT	CASSPSGQDTGELFF
TRBV20-1	-	TRBJ1-6	many	TGCAGTGCTAGTGGGACTACCTCCTATAATTCACCCCTCCACTTT	CSASGTTSYNSPLHF
TRBV2	-	TRBJ2-7	-	TGTGCCAGCAGTGAGAGGGCCTCGGGCGAGCAGTACTTC	CASSERASGEQYF
TRBV12-3/TRBV12-4	TRBD1	TRBJ2-7	-	TGTGCCAGCAGTCAAAGGACAGGGGGCGGGTACGAGCAGTACTTC	CASSQRTGGGYEQYF
TRBV27	TRBD2	TRBJ2-6	many	TGTGCCAGCAGTTTGGGGGGGGGGTACCGCTCTGGGGCCAACGTCCTGACTTTC	CASSLGGGYRSGANVLTF
TRBV6-5	-	TRBJ1-1	few	TGTGCCAGCAGTTACCGGGACATAATGAACACTGAAGCTTTCTTT	CASSYRDIMNTEAFF
TRBV7-8	TRBD2	TRBJ2-7	many	TGTGCCAGCAGCTTTACTAGCGGGAGGGCCTACGAGCAGTACTTC	CASSFTSGRAYEQYF
TRBV6-5	-	TRBJ2-7	-	TGTGCCAGCAGTTACTCGCAAGACTCCAGCTACGAGCAGTACTTC	CASSYSQDSSYEQYF
TRBV6-2/TRBV6-3	TRBD2	TRBJ2-2	many	TGTGCCAGCAGTTCAATATCTAGCGGGAGGACAAGGACCGGGGAGCTGTTTTTT	CASSSISSGRTRTGELFF
TRBV28	-	TRBJ2-7	-	TGTGCCAGCAGTTCCAGGGTGGGCTACGAGCAGTACTTC	CASSSRVGYEQYF
TRBV20-1	TRBD2	TRBJ2-7	-	TGCAGTGCTAGAGGGCTAGCGGGCGGCGAGCAGTACTTC	CSARGLAGGEQYF
TRBV20-1	TRBD2	TRBJ2-1	-	TGCAGTGCTAGAGATGTGACTAGCGCTGCCAATGAGCAGTTCTTC	CSARDVTSAANEQFF
TRBV24-1	-	TRBJ1-1	-	TGTGCCACCAGCCTCGGGAAGCTGGGAGACACTGAAGCTTTCTTT	CATSLGKLGDTEAFF
TRBV6-1	TRBD2	TRBJ2-5	-	TGTGTCAGCAGGACTAGCGGGGAAGAGACCCAGTACTTC	CVSRTSGEETQYF
TRBV12-3/TRBV12-4	-	TRBJ1-2	-	TGTGCCAGCAGCGCGGGGCTATTTGGGCCCCTATATGGCTACACCTTC	CASSAGLFGPLYGYTF
TRBV6-4	-	TRBJ2-5	-	TGTGCCAGCAGTCAACTAGGGTATCAAGAGACCCAGTACTTC	CASSQLGYQETQYF
TRBV12-3/TRBV12-4	TRBD1	TRBJ1-1	once	TGTGCCAGCAGTTTAGGACAGGGCTTTCCTGAAGCTTTCTTT	CASSLGQGFPEAFF
TRBV7-3	-	TRBJ1-2	many	TGTGCCAGCAGCTCCTTAGGGGCGGGGTATGGCTACACCTTC	CASSSLGAGYGYTF
TRBV7-2	-	TRBJ1-5	-	TGTGCCAGCAGCGCCACAGGGAATCAGCCCCAGCATTTT	CASSATGNQPQHF
TRBV28	TRBD2	TRBJ2-5	many	TGTGCCAGCAGTGCCGGACTAGCGGGAGAGTTGAGGGCCCAGTACTTC	CASSAGLAGELRAQYF
TRBV12-3/TRBV12-4	TRBD2	TRBJ2-5	few	TGTGCCAGCAGTGCGGGGGGGTTGGGGACCCAGTACTTC	CASSAGGLGTQYF
TRBV2	-	TRBJ2-5	-	TGTGCCAGCAGTCACCGGGCCAGGCGGGAGACCCAGTACTTC	CASSHRARRETQYF
TRBV19	-	TRBJ1-5	many	TGTGCCAGTAGTATCGGACCGGGCGGCCAGCCCCAGCATTTT	CASSIGPGGQPQHF
TRBV6-2/TRBV6-3	TRBD1	TRBJ1-1	many	TGTGCCAGCAGCAAATTCCGACAGGGCACTGAAGCTTTCTTT	CASSKFRQGTEAFF
TRBV20-1	-	TRBJ2-5	many	TGCAGTGCTAGAGATTCAGGCCTGTCCGCGGAGGCCCAGTACTTC	CSARDSGLSAEAQYF
TRBV24-1	-	TRBJ1-1	many	TGTGCCACCAGTGATACTTTATCGCCCGAAACGTTTTTCTTT	CATSDTLSPETFFF
TRBV4-3	-	TRBJ2-7	many	TGCGCCAGCAGCCAAGGGAGGGCAGGCTACGAGCAGTACTTC	CASSQGRAGYEQYF
TRBV6-2/TRBV6-3	TRBD2	TRBJ2-7	few	TGTGCCAGCAGGGGGACTAGCGGTTCCGACGAGCAGTACTTC	CASRGTSGSDEQYF
TRBV27	-	TRBJ1-6	-	TGTGCCAGCAGCAGGGAGCTTAGGGCTAGGGATTCACCCCTCCACTTT	CASSRELRARDSPLHF
TRBV6-5	-	TRBJ1-2	many	TGTGCCAGCACCGAGGGGCGTACCTATGGCTACACCTTC	CASTEGRTYGYTF
TRBV12-3/TRBV12-4	-	TRBJ2-7	-	TGTGCCAGCAGTCGCGACTCCGGAGGGGGAATGTACGAGCAGTACTTC	CASSRDSGGGMYEQYF
TRBV29-1	-	TRBJ2-5	once	TGCATGGCGGAGTACCAAGAGACCCAGTACTTC	CMAEYQETQYF
TRBV4-1	-	TRBJ2-7	-	TGCGCCAGCAGCCAGGGCGACCAGGGTAGGTCCTACGAGCAGTACTTC	CASSQGDQGRSYEQYF
TRBV19	TRBD1	TRBJ2-2	many	TGTGCCACCTCACAGGGGGCGGCCGCCGGGGAGCTGTTTTTT	CATSQGAAAGELFF
TRBV19	-	TRBJ1-2	many	TGTGCCAGTAGCCGGACACTCGCGAACTATGGCTACACCTTC	CASSRTLANYGYTF
TRBV7-2	-	TRBJ1-2	few	TGTGCCAGCAGCTTAGTTGGGGGCGATGGCTACACCTTC	CASSLVGGDGYTF
TRBV6-4	TRBD2	TRBJ2-4	many	TGTGCCAGCAAAAATCTCATCGGGCCTCTAGCGGGAGTGCAAAACATTCAGTACTTC	CASKNLIGPLAGVQNIQYF
TRBV11-2	-	TRBJ1-1	-	TGTGCCAGCAGCTCGTCCCGGCCGGGGCTCCACACTGAAGCTTTCTTT	CASSSSRPGLHTEAFF
TRBV6-1	TRBD2	TRBJ2-1	many	TGTGCCAGCAGTGAAGCAGCGGGAGGGCCCAATGAGCAGTTCTTC	CASSEAAGGPNEQFF
TRBV6-2/TRBV6-3	-	TRBJ2-7	many	TGTGCCAGCAGTTACATAGCGGAAAACTACGAGCAGTACTTC	CASSYIAENYEQYF